This T cell receptor (beta chain) was recorded in a study of beta chain features in type 1 diabetes. Trimming cost V 5 bases and J 0 bases, with 16 bases left between them. The CDR3 runs 15 residues. Germline-derived CDR1 and CDR2 are SQVTM and ANQGSEA. Study observations and caveats: It was among patients, rather than healthy donors, that naive, central memory and Treg TCRB repertoires appeared more similar. Type 1 diabetes patients showed a moderate but significant shortening of TCRB CDR3s in all four CD4+ subsets. When VDJ junctions were examined, type 1 diabetes patients showed fewer insertions and more deletions.

With regard to this clone: Antigen: not known.

The sequenced template was cDNA made from the entire isolated RNA. TCRdb's table, derived via immunoSEQ multiplex PCR, lists solely in-frame clones and lacks some. The sample records fewer than 110,000 clones, about 26% being singletons. The sequencing sample was made of central memory CD4+ T cells from blood. This clonotype originated in a woman aged 18-29 years with type 1 diabetes. The chain joins TRBV29-1 to TRBJ1-2; D ambiguous. CDR3 sequence (DNA): TGCAGCGTTCCCCCGCGGAGTAATACTAACTATGGCTACACCTTC. Protein product: CSVPPRSNTNYGYTF. Together with reference TRBV29-1 and TRBJ1-2, the CDR3 gives the full variable domain: SAVISQKPSRDICQRGTSLTIQCQVDSQVTMMFWYRQQPGQSLTLIATANQGSEATYESGFVIDKFPISRPNLTFSTLTVSNMSPEDSSIYLCSVPPRSNTNYGYTFGSGTRLTVV.